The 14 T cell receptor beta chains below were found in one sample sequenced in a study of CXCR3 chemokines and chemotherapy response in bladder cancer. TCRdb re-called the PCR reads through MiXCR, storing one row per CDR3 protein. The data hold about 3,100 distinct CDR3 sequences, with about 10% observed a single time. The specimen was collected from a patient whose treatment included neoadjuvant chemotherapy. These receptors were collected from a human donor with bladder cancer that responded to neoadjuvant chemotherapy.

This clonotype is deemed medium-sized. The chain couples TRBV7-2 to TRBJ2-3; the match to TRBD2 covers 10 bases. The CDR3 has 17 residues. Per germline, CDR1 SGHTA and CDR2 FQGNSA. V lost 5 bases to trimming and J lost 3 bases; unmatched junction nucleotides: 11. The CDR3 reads CASSPRGAGGVTDTQYF. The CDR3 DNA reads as TGTGCCAGCAGCCCGCGAGGAGCGGGAGGGGTTACAGATACGCAGTATTTT.

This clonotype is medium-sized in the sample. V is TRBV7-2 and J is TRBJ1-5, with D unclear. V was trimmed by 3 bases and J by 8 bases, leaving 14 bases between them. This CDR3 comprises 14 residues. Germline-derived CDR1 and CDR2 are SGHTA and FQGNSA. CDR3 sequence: CASSFYRGIEPQHF. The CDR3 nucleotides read TGTGCCAGCAGCTTCTACAGAGGCATAGAGCCCCAGCATTTT.

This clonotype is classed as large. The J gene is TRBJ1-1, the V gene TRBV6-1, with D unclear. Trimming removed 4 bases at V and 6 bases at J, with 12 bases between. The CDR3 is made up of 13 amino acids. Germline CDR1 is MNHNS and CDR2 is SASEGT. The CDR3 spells CASSVSGFAEAFF. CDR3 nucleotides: TGTGCCAGCAGTGTCTCTGGGTTCGCTGAAGCTTTCTTT.

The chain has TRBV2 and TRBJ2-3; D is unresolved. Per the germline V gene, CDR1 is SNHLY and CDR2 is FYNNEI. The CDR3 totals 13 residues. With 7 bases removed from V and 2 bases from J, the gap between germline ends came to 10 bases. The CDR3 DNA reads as TGTGCCAGCAAATTTCAGGACACAGATACGCAGTATTTT. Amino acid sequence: CASKFQDTDTQYF.

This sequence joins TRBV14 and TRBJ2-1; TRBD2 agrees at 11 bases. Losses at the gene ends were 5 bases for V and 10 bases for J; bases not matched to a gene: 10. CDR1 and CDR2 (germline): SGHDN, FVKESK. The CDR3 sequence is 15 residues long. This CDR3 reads CASSTTSGSIGEQFF. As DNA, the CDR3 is TGTGCCAGCAGCACAACTAGCGGGAGCATCGGGGAGCAGTTCTTC.

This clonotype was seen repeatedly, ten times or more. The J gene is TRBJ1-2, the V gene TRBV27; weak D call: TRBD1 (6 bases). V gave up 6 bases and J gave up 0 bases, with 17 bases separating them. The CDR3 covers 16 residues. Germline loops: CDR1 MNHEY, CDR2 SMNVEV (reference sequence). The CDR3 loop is CASSKSQGISNYGYTF. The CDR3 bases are TGTGCCAGCAGCAAAAGCCAGGGGATTTCTAACTATGGCTACACCTTC.

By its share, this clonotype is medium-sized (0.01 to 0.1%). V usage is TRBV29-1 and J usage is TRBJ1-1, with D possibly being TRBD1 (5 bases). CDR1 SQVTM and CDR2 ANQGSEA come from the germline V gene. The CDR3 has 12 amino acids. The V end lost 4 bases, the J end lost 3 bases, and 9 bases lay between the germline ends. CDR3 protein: CSVGRGYTEAFF. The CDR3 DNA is TGCAGCGTTGGTAGGGGTTACACTGAAGCTTTCTTT.

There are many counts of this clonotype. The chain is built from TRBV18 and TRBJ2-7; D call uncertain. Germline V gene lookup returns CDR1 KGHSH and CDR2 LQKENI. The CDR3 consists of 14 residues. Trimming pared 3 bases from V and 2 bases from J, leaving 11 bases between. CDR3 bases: TGTGCCAGCTCACCCGTCGGGCCAGCCTACGAGCAGTACTTC. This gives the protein CASSPVGPAYEQYF. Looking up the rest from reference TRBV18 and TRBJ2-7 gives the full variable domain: NAGVMQNPRHLVRRRGQEARLRCSPMKGHSHVYWYRQLPEEGLKFMVYLQKENIIDESGMPKERFSAEFPKEGPSILRIQQVVRGDSAAYFCASSPVGPAYEQYFGPGTRLTVT.

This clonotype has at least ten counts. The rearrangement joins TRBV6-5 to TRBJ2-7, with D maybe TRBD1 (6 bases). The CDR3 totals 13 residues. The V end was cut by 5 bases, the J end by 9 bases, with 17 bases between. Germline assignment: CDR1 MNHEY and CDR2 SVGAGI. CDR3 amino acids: CASSSGLRGAQYF. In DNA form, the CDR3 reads TGTGCCAGCAGTAGCGGACTCAGGGGTGCGCAGTACTTC.

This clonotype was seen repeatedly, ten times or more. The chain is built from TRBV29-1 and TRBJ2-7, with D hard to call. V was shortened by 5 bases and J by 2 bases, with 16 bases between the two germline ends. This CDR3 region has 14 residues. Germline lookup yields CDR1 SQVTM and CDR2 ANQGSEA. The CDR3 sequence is CSVTRAERTYEQYF. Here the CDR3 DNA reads TGCAGCGTTACACGAGCAGAGCGCACCTACGAGCAGTACTTC.

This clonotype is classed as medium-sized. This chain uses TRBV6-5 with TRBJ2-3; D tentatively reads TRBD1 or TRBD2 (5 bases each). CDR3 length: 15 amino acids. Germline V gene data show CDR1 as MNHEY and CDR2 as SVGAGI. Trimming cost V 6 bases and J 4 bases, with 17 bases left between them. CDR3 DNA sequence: TGTGCCAGCAGATGGAACGGGGTGGGGCCAGATACGCAGTATTTT. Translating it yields CASRWNGVGPDTQYF.

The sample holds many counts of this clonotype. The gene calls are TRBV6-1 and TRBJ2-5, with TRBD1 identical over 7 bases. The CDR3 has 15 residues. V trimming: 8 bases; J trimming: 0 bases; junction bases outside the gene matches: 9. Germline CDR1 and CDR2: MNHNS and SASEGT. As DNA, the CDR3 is TGTGCCAGCGGGCGACCACAGGGGTACCAAGAGACCCAGTACTTC. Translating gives CASGRPQGYQETQYF.

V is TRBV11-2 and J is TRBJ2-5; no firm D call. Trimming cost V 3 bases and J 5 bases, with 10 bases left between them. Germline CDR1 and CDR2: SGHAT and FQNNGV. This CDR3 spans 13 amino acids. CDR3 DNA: TGTGCCAGCAGCTTTTCCTCTCGGGAGACCCAGTACTTC. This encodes CASSFSSRETQYF.

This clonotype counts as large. CDR3 sequence: CATSDLGTSEFNEQFF. DNA of the CDR3: TGTGCCACCAGTGATTTGGGGACTAGCGAGTTCAATGAGCAGTTCTTC. J is TRBJ2-1 and V is TRBV24-1; 10 nucleotides align to TRBD2. This CDR3 has 16 residues. Germline-derived CDR1 and CDR2 are KGHDR and SFDVKD. The ends lost 0 bases at V and 6 bases at J; junction bases unmatched: 4.